Sequencing of this T cell receptor beta chain was carried out in a study of blood T cell repertoires in COVID-19. The V end was cut by 7 bases, the J end by 9 bases, with 16 bases between. CDR1 LNHDA and CDR2 SQIVND come from the germline V gene (reference sequence). This CDR3 is 14 amino acids long. Profiling relied on immunoSEQ multiplex PCR, and the TCRdb table lists in-frame clones only, not all of them. The sample yields about 100,000 clones, 65% to 90% seen once. V gene TRBV19 combines with J gene TRBJ1-6; TRBD1 might be the D (5 bases). Input material: PBMCs or T cells enriched from blood (not recorded which). This clonotype was obtained from a woman in her 50s who had recovered from COVID-19. The CDR3 loop is CASTSGTGISPLHF. In DNA form, the CDR3 reads TGTGCCAGTACTAGCGGGACGGGAATTTCACCCCTCCACTTT. The full variable domain, in which reference TRBV19 and TRBJ1-6 provide the parts outside the CDR3, is DGGITQSPKYLFRKEGQNVTLSCEQNLNHDAMYWYRQDPGQGLRLIYYSQIVNDFQKGDIAEGYSVSREKKESFPLTVTSAQKNPTAFYLCASTSGTGISPLHFGNGTRLTVT.